Here is one TCR beta chain with its context. Its antigen is unknown. The CDR3 length is 13 residues. V lost 6 bases and J 4 bases, leaving 12 bases between the germline ends. Germline CDR1 is MDHEN and CDR2 is SYDVKM. Primers included in the PCR were 60 Vbeta and 13 Jbeta primers. Clones were sequenced by immunoSEQ multiplex PCR, and TCRdb holds only the in-frame ones, with some missing. Its table lists about 53,000 clones. This sample is part of a study of cytomegalovirus exposure and HLA in healthy donors. Study-level points and caveats: According to an earlier analysis, most TCR beta V segments yielded productive rearrangements about 87% or about 30% of the time. Exclusion as indistinguishable affected some V segments, including TRBV6-2 and TRBV6-3.

The specimen was PBMCs. J is TRBJ1-2 and V is TRBV28, with D perhaps matching TRBD1 (5 bases). This clonotype was obtained from a man aged 18 to 29 in good health and CMV-seropositive. The CDR3: CASRRGLSYGYTF. CDR3 bases: TGTGCCAGCAGGAGGGGACTAAGCTATGGCTACACCTTC.